The rows below give T cell receptor beta chains drawn from one sample of a study of T cell repertoires in cytomegalovirus infection. Using its own MiXCR run on the reads, TCRdb lists one record per CDR3 protein. This sample has 560,000 or so distinct CDR3 sequences, with 15% to 20% found just once. Sample: CD8+ T cells from PBMCs. The receptor set was obtained from a human donor in good health (CMV status not recorded). Some clones in this sample may be carry-over from other donors' samples. CDR3s include the opening cysteine and the closing phenylalanine or tryptophan. A D gene is named only where the DNA matches it firmly. Clone size appears in some rows only: once, few, many, or a class for an expanded clone.

V gene	clone size	J gene	D gene	CDR3 protein	CDR3 DNA
TRBV10-3	few	TRBJ1-1	NA	CAIRTVIFDTEAFF	TGTGCCATCAGGACAGTGATCTTCGACACTGAAGCTTTCTTT
TRBV19	NA	TRBJ1-1	NA	CASNLRGFNTEAFF	TGTGCCAGTAACCTCCGGGGCTTCAACACTGAAGCTTTCTTT
TRBV6-1	many	TRBJ2-6	NA	CASSPLGANVLTF	TGTGCCAGCAGTCCCCTGGGAGCCAACGTCCTGACTTTC
TRBV7-8	many	TRBJ2-3	NA	CASSPTVVLSTDTQYF	TGTGCCAGCAGCCCGACGGTTGTCCTAAGCACAGATACGCAGTATTTT
TRBV6-5	NA	TRBJ2-7	NA	CASYTGATAYF	TGTGCCAGCTACACCGGGGCAACCGCGTACTTC
TRBV5-1	NA	TRBJ2-1	TRBD2	CASTRTSGNLYNEQFF	TGCGCCAGCACCCGGACTAGCGGGAATCTGTATAATGAGCAGTTCTTC
TRBV4-1	NA	TRBJ1-2	NA	CASSQDQGHYGYTF	TGCGCCAGCAGCCAAGATCAGGGACACTATGGCTACACCTTC
TRBV6-6	many	TRBJ2-7	NA	CASTPIRGEIPGSYEQYF	TGTGCCAGCACCCCGATCCGGGGCGAGATCCCTGGATCTTACGAGCAGTACTTC
TRBV6-2/TRBV6-3	many	TRBJ1-5	TRBD1	CASSTTGRRKQPQHF	TGTGCCAGCAGTACGACAGGGAGGAGGAAACAGCCCCAGCATTTT
TRBV7-3	many	TRBJ1-2	NA	CASSLSTESGYTF	TGTGCCAGCAGCTTAAGTACAGAAAGTGGCTACACCTTC
TRBV9	NA	TRBJ2-3	NA	CASSERWDTTDTQYF	TGTGCCAGCAGCGAGAGATGGGACACCACAGATACGCAGTATTTT
TRBV27	many	TRBJ2-7	NA	CASSLRATYEQYF	TGTGCCAGCAGTTTAAGGGCCACCTACGAGCAGTACTTC
TRBV15	few	TRBJ1-2	NA	CATSRDGDRIAYGYTF	TGTGCCACCAGCAGAGATGGAGACAGGATAGCCTATGGCTACACCTTC
TRBV2	NA	TRBJ2-7	NA	CASLGRRYEQYF	TGTGCCAGCTTAGGACGGCGCTACGAGCAGTACTTC
TRBV5-1	NA	TRBJ2-1	NA	CASSYGRDSPYNEQFF	TGCGCCAGCAGCTATGGGCGGGATAGCCCCTACAATGAGCAGTTCTTC
TRBV7-8	many	TRBJ1-1	NA	CASSLAGGGMNTEAFF	TGTGCCAGCAGCTTAGCAGGAGGGGGAATGAACACTGAAGCTTTCTTT
TRBV5-6	NA	TRBJ2-7	TRBD1	CASSLGPGQDYEQYF	TGTGCCAGCAGCTTGGGTCCAGGACAGGACTACGAGCAGTACTTC
TRBV7-3	many	TRBJ2-2	NA	CASSTDPQGSTGELFF	TGTGCCAGCAGCACGGACCCCCAGGGGAGCACCGGGGAGCTGTTTTTT
TRBV29-1	NA	TRBJ2-7	NA	CSVASGSPYEQYF	TGCAGCGTTGCAAGCGGAAGTCCCTACGAGCAGTACTTC
TRBV12-3/TRBV12-4	many	TRBJ2-7	TRBD1	CASSWGTGGTYEQYF	TGTGCCAGCAGTTGGGGGACAGGGGGAACCTACGAGCAGTACTTC
TRBV19	NA	TRBJ2-4	TRBD1	CASSILGQGWNIQYF	TGTGCCAGTAGTATTCTCGGACAGGGGTGGAACATTCAGTACTTC
TRBV6-5	NA	TRBJ1-1	NA	CASSYDAGAWTEAFF	TGTGCCAGCAGTTACGATGCGGGGGCCTGGACTGAAGCTTTCTTT
TRBV5-5	many	TRBJ1-1	NA	CASSLVIVSRADTEAFF	TGTGCCAGCAGCTTGGTGATTGTGTCCAGGGCAGACACTGAAGCTTTCTTT
TRBV19	many	TRBJ1-5	NA	CASRERGGNQPQHF	TGTGCCAGTCGGGAGAGAGGGGGCAATCAGCCCCAGCATTTT
TRBV2	NA	TRBJ2-2	NA	CASSQRSLFNTGELFF	TGTGCCAGCAGTCAGCGCTCCCTATTCAACACCGGGGAGCTGTTTTTT
TRBV9	NA	TRBJ2-2	TRBD2	CASSVGGRTRPNTNTGELFF	TGTGCCAGCAGCGTAGGGGGGAGGACTAGACCCAATACGAACACCGGGGAGCTGTTTTTT
TRBV27	NA	TRBJ2-1	TRBD2	CASSLAGLVFDEQFF	TGTGCCAGCAGTTTAGCGGGACTAGTTTTCGATGAGCAGTTCTTC
TRBV7-3	many	TRBJ2-1	NA	CASSLDSNPHNEQFF	TGTGCCAGCAGCCTTGACTCCAACCCCCACAATGAGCAGTTCTTC
TRBV4-1	few	TRBJ2-1	TRBD2	CASSHLGGGDNEQFF	TGCGCCAGCAGCCACCTCGGGGGAGGGGACAATGAGCAGTTCTTC
TRBV11-2	NA	TRBJ1-4	NA	CASSSVPGGANEKLFF	TGTGCCAGCAGCTCCGTCCCTGGGGGGGCTAATGAAAAACTGTTTTTT
TRBV11-2	many	TRBJ1-6	NA	CASSSSFRGSSYNSPLHF	TGTGCCAGCAGCTCCTCGTTCAGGGGATCATCCTATAATTCACCCCTCCACTTT